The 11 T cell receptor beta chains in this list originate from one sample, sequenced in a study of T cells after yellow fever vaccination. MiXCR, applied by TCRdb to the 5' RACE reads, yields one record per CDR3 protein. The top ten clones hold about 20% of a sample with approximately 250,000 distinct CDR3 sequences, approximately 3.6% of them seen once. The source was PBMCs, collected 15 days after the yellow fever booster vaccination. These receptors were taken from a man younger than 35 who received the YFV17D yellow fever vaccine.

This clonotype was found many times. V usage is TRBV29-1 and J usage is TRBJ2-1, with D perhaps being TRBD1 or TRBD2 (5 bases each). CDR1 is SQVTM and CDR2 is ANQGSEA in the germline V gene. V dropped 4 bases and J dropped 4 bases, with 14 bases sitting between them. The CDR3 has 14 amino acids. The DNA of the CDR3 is TGCAGCGTTGTGGTGGGGGACCAGTACAATGAGCAGTTCTTC. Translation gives CSVVVGDQYNEQFF.

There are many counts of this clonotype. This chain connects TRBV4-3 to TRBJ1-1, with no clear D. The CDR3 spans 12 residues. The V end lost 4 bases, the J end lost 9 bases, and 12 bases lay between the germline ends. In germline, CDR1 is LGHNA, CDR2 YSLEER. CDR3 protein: CASSPDGFKAFF. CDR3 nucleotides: TGCGCCAGCAGCCCGGACGGTTTTAAAGCTTTCTTT.

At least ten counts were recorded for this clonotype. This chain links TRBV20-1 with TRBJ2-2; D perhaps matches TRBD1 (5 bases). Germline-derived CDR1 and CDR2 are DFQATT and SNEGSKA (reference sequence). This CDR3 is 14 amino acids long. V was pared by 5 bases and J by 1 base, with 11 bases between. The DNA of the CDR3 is TGCAGTGCTTTTGGTCAGGGGAACACCGGGGAGCTGTTTTTT. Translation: CSAFGQGNTGELFF.

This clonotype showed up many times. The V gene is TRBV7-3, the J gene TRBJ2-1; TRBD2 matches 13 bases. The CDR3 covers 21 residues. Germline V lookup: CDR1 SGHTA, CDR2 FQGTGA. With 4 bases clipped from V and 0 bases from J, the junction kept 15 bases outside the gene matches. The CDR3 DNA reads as TGTGCCAGCAGCTCCCAGGGACAGCGGACTAGCGGGGGTTCCTCCTACAATGAGCAGTTCTTC. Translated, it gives CASSSQGQRTSGGSSYNEQFF.

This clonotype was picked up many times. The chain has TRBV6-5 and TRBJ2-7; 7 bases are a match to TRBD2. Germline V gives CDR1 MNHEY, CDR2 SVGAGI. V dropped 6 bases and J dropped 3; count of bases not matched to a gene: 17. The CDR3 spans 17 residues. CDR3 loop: CASSPTPNRGGGYEQYF. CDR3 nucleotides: TGTGCCAGCAGCCCGACCCCGAACCGCGGCGGGGGCTACGAGCAGTACTTC.

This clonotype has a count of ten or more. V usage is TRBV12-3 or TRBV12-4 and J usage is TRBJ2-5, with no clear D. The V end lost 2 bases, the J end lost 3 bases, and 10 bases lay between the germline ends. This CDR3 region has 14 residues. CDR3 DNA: TGTGCCAGCAGTTTAATCGACGGAAAAGAGACCCAGTACTTC. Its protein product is CASSLIDGKETQYF.

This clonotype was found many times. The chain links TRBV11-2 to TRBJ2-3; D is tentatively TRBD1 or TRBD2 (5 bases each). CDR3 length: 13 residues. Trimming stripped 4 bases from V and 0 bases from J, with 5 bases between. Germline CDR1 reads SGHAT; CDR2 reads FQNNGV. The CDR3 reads CASSWDSTDTQYF. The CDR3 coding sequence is TGTGCCAGCAGCTGGGACAGCACAGATACGCAGTATTTT. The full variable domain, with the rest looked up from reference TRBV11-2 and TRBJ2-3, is EAGVAQSPRYKIIEKRQSVAFWCNPISGHATLYWYQQILGQGPKLLIQFQNNGVVDDSQLPKDRFSAERLKGVDSTLKIQPAKLEDSAVYLCASSWDSTDTQYFGPGTRLTVL.

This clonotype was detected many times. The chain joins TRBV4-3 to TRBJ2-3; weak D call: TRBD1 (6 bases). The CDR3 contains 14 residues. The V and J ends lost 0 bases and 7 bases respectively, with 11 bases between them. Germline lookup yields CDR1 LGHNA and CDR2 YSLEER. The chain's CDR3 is CASSQEWGQNTQYF. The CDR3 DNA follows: TGCGCCAGCAGCCAAGAATGGGGGCAAAATACGCAGTATTTT.

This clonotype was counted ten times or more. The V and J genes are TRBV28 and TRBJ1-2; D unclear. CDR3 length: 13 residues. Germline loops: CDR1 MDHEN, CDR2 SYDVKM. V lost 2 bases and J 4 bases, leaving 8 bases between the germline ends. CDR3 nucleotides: TGTGCCAGCAGTTTACTAGGCATCTATGGCTACACCTTC. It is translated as CASSLLGIYGYTF.

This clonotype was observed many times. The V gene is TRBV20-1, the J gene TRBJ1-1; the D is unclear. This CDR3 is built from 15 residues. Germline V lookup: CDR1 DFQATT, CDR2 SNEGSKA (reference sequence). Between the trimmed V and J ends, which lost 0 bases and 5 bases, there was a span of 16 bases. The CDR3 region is CSARDQRLFGTEAFF. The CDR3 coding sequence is TGCAGTGCTAGAGACCAAAGGTTGTTCGGGACTGAAGCTTTCTTT.

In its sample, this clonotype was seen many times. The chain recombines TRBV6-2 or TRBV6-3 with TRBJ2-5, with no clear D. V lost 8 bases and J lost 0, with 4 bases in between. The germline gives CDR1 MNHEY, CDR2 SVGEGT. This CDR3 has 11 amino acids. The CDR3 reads CASGYQETQYF. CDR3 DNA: TGTGCCAGCGGGTACCAAGAGACCCAGTACTTC.